The 27 T cell receptor beta chains below come from one sample, sequenced in a study of blood T cell repertoires in COVID-19. The assay was immunoSEQ multiplex PCR, and TCRdb's table has in-frame clones only and misses some. Among around 150,000 clones, around 88% were seen once, and the ten largest hold 5% to 6%. Sequencing was carried out using peripheral blood. Receptor source: a human donor in a cohort sampled during active COVID-19.

The sample holds many counts of this clone. The V gene is TRBV11-2, the J gene TRBJ2-5; D possibly corresponds to TRBD2 (7 bases). CDR3 size: 14 residues. V gave up 0 bases and J gave up 5 bases, with 10 bases separating them. From germline, CDR1 is SGHAT and CDR2 FQNNGV. The CDR3 DNA sequence: TGTGCCAGCAGCTTAGATGCGGGGGCGGAGACCCAGTACTTC. Translated, it gives CASSLDAGAETQYF.

The chain employs TRBV7-8 and TRBJ2-3, with D possibly matching TRBD2 (6 bases). Trimming cost V 0 bases and J 2 bases, with 12 bases left between them. The CDR3 has 16 amino acids. The germline CDR1 and CDR2 sequences are SGHVS and FQNEAQ. The CDR3 loop reads CASSLALDYLTDTQYF. The DNA of the CDR3 is TGTGCCAGCAGCTTAGCCTTGGACTACCTCACAGATACGCAGTATTTT.

The CDR3 region has the DNA TGTGCCACCAGCAGAGATTTGACAGGGGAGAGGGGCTACACCTTC. Protein sequence: CATSRDLTGERGYTF. This chain uses TRBV15 with TRBJ1-2; TRBD1 matches at 8 bases. This CDR3 region has 15 residues. The germline gives CDR1 LNHNV, CDR2 YYDKDF (reference sequence). V lost 0 bases, J lost 8 bases, and 8 bases stayed unmatched.

This sequence joins TRBV11-3 and TRBJ2-7; 9 bases agree with TRBD2. In germline, CDR1 is SGHNT, CDR2 YENEEA. Unmatched junction bases numbered 1, after V lost 2 bases and J lost 2 bases. The CDR3 runs to 14 residues. Here the CDR3 reads CASSLLAGPYEQYF. DNA of the CDR3: TGTGCCAGCAGCTTACTAGCGGGACCCTACGAGCAGTACTTC.

The chain combines TRBV7-2 with TRBJ1-6; 8 bases fit TRBD1. V lost 5 bases and J lost 9; bases outside the gene matches: 12. This CDR3 region has 16 residues. Germline V gene sequence: CDR1 SGHTA, CDR2 FQGNSA. The CDR3 sequence: CASSLFPTGVGSPLHF. Here the CDR3 DNA reads TGTGCCAGCAGCCTATTTCCGACAGGGGTGGGTTCACCCCTCCACTTT.

The rearrangement joins TRBV18 to TRBJ1-1; unclear D gene. Trimming cost V 2 bases and J 1 base, with 8 bases left between them. The V gene's germline CDR1 is KGHSH and CDR2 LQKENI. CDR3 size: 14 residues. The DNA of the CDR3 is TGTGCCAGCTCACCAACCCGAGGGAACACTGAAGCTTTCTTT. This sequence encodes CASSPTRGNTEAFF.

This chain connects TRBV2 to TRBJ1-5; 8 nucleotides match TRBD1. The CDR3 is 14 amino acids. Germline V gene lookup returns CDR1 SNHLY and CDR2 FYNNEI. Unmatched junction bases numbered 4, after V lost 7 bases and J lost 2 bases. CDR3 nucleotides: TGTGCCAGCACCCCGGGACAGGGCAATCAGCCCCAGCATTTT. This gives the protein CASTPGQGNQPQHF.

The V and J genes are TRBV24-1 and TRBJ2-2; 7 bases fit TRBD2. J gave up 2 bases and V 5 bases, and 4 bases lay outside the gene matches. CDR1 KGHDR and CDR2 SFDVKD come from the germline V gene. CDR3 length: 15 amino acids. The CDR3 reads CATSGLAVNTGELFF. DNA of the CDR3: TGTGCCACCAGTGGGCTAGCGGTTAACACCGGGGAGCTGTTTTTT.

V gene TRBV5-5 combines with J gene TRBJ1-5; tentatively, D is TRBD1 (5 bases). CDR1 and CDR2 from the germline V gene are SGHKS and YYEKEE (reference sequence). This CDR3 region has 15 residues. Trimming pared 4 bases from V and 2 bases from J, leaving 13 bases between. CDR3 nucleotide sequence: TGTGCCAGCAGCCCTCAGGGTGTCGGCAATCAGCCCCAGCATTTT. It specifies CASSPQGVGNQPQHF. Using reference TRBV5-5 and TRBJ1-5 for the parts outside the CDR3, the full variable domain is DAGVTQSPTHLIKTRGQQVTLRCSPISGHKSVSWYQQVLGQGPQFIFQYYEKEERGRGNFPDRFSARQFPNYSSELNVNALLLGDSALYLCASSPQGVGNQPQHFGDGTRLSIL.

V usage is TRBV12-3 or TRBV12-4 and J usage is TRBJ1-5; D gene uncertain. The CDR3 is 12 amino acids. Trimming took 5 bases from V and 9 from J, leaving 11 bases between them. The CDR3 loop reads CASSRQAWPQHF. The CDR3 coding sequence is TGTGCCAGCAGTCGACAAGCTTGGCCCCAGCATTTT.

This sequence joins TRBV3-1 (or the pseudogene TRBV3-2) and TRBJ2-7; D not certain. The V gene's germline CDR1 is LGHDT and CDR2 YNNKEL (reference sequence). The CDR3 has 11 residues. Trimming took off 1 base at V and 5 bases at J, with 3 bases between the two ends. The DNA for the CDR3 is TGTGCCAGCAGCCAAGGCGACGAGCAGTACTTC. Its translation is CASSQGDEQYF.

V is TRBV12-5 and J is TRBJ1-1; 9 bases are a match to TRBD1. With 2 bases clipped from V and 3 bases from J, the junction kept 4 bases outside the gene matches. The CDR3 runs to 15 residues. Germline V gene sequence: CDR1 LGHNT, CDR2 FRNRAP. The CDR3 here is CASGLLTGGDTEAFF. For the CDR3, the DNA is TGTGCTAGTGGTTTGCTGACAGGGGGGGACACTGAAGCTTTCTTT.

The count of this clone is one. The rearrangement links TRBV5-1 to TRBJ2-7; D unclear. The CDR3 is 15 residues long. Trimming removed 0 bases at V and 0 bases at J, with 10 bases between. Per the germline V gene, CDR1 is SGHRS and CDR2 is YFSETQ. The CDR3, as DNA: TGCGCCAGCAGCTTGGGTTTGCCGGTCTCCTACGAGCAGTACTTC. Its translation is CASSLGLPVSYEQYF.

The chain recombines TRBV18 with TRBJ2-7; 9 bases map to TRBD1. CDR3 length: 17 amino acids. Germline CDR1 KGHSH, CDR2 LQKENI. The trim removed 2 bases at V and 2 bases at J, leaving 10 bases unmatched. The CDR3 DNA is TGTGCCAGCTCACCATTTCCGGGACAGGGAGCCCCCTACGAGCAGTACTTC. It is translated as CASSPFPGQGAPYEQYF. The entire variable domain, with the rest obtained from reference TRBV18 and TRBJ2-7, is as follows: NAGVMQNPRHLVRRRGQEARLRCSPMKGHSHVYWYRQLPEEGLKFMVYLQKENIIDESGMPKERFSAEFPKEGPSILRIQQVVRGDSAAYFCASSPFPGQGAPYEQYFGPGTRLTVT.

The V call is TRBV9, the J call TRBJ2-3, with a tentative D call TRBD1 (6 bases). CDR3 size: 17 residues. V was cut by 2 bases and J by 0 bases, with 16 bases left in between. Germline loops: CDR1 SGDLS, CDR2 YYNGEE. The CDR3 reads CASSVDPATGSTDTQYF. The CDR3 coding sequence is TGTGCCAGCAGCGTCGACCCCGCCACAGGGAGCACAGATACGCAGTATTTT.

This chain connects TRBV5-1 to TRBJ2-6; D possibly corresponds to TRBD2 (7 bases). In germline, CDR1 is SGHRS, CDR2 YFSETQ. V was trimmed by 7 bases and J by 2 bases, leaving 22 bases between them. The CDR3 runs 18 residues. This CDR3 is CASHKGGGFVAGANVLTF. Written as DNA, the CDR3 is TGCGCCAGCCATAAGGGGGGAGGGTTTGTGGCTGGGGCCAACGTCCTGACTTTC. Filled out from reference TRBV5-1 and TRBJ2-6, the complete variable domain reads KAGVTQTPRYLIKTRGQQVTLSCSPISGHRSVSWYQQTPGQGLQFLFEYFSETQRNKGNFPGRFSGRQFSNSRSEMNVSTLELGDSALYLCASHKGGGFVAGANVLTFGAGSRLTVL.

The CDR3 DNA reads TGCAGCGTTGAAATCCAGGGGGCGGGGGAGCAGTACTTC. Protein: CSVEIQGAGEQYF. The V and J genes are TRBV29-1 and TRBJ2-7; 8 bases are a match to TRBD1. CDR1 SQVTM and CDR2 ANQGSEA come from the germline V gene. CDR3 length equals 13 residues. The J segment lost 7 bases and the V segment lost 2 bases, leaving 7 bases of the junction unmatched.

The sample holds one count of this clone. The chain has TRBV27 and TRBJ2-7, with a weak D call TRBD1 (7 bases). The V end was cut by 2 bases, the J end by 2 bases, with 16 bases between. The CDR3 loop spans 16 amino acids. Germline V gives CDR1 MNHEY, CDR2 SMNVEV (reference sequence). CDR3 sequence: CASSLRGRGVTYEQYF. CDR3 bases: TGTGCCAGCAGTTTAAGGGGCAGGGGGGTCACCTACGAGCAGTACTTC.

CDR3 coding DNA: TGTGCCAGTAGACAGGGGGTAAACGGACGCAACACCGGGGAGCTGTTTTTT. This codes for CASRQGVNGRNTGELFF. The chain carries TRBV19 and TRBJ2-2; 8 nucleotides agree with TRBD1. The CDR3 is 17 amino acids. Trimming took 6 bases from V and 2 from J; bases not matched to a gene: 11. Germline values: CDR1 LNHDA, CDR2 SQIVND (reference sequence).

The J gene is TRBJ1-1, the V gene TRBV6-5, with 8 bases lining up with TRBD1. Germline V gene lookup returns CDR1 MNHEY and CDR2 SVGAGI. This CDR3 contains 13 residues. Trimming took 6 bases from V and 3 from J; bases not matched to a gene: 3. The CDR3 DNA is TGTGCCAGCAGCCACAGGGGGGACACTGAAGCTTTCTTT. As protein: CASSHRGDTEAFF.

This chain uses TRBV28 with TRBJ1-5; D call uncertain. CDR3 length: 17 residues. The germline V gene has CDR1 MDHEN and CDR2 SYDVKM. The ends were cut back, 4 bases at V and 0 bases at J, with 16 bases in the middle. CDR3 sequence reads: CASSSLRVRDSNQPQHF. As DNA, the CDR3 is TGTGCCAGCAGTTCCCTGCGGGTTAGAGATAGCAATCAGCCCCAGCATTTT.

The CDR3 protein is CASSPGQNAYEQYF. For the CDR3, the DNA is TGTGCCAGCAGCCCGGGACAGAACGCCTACGAGCAGTACTTC. The chain recombines TRBV6-5 with TRBJ2-7, with TRBD1 matching 7 bases. Germline V lookup: CDR1 MNHEY, CDR2 SVGAGI. The V segment lost 6 bases and the J segment 2 bases; nucleotides outside the gene matches: 7. This CDR3 spans 14 amino acids.

The J gene is TRBJ1-1, the V gene TRBV9; no reliable D call. The germline V gene has CDR1 SGDLS and CDR2 YYNGEE. The CDR3 covers 13 residues. The ends were cut back, 0 bases at V and 0 bases at J, with 3 bases in the middle. The CDR3 nucleotides read TGTGCCAGCAGCGTAGCGGTGAACACTGAAGCTTTCTTT. Translated, it gives CASSVAVNTEAFF.

V is TRBV27 and J is TRBJ2-3; 11 nucleotides align to TRBD2. The germline V gene has CDR1 MNHEY and CDR2 SMNVEV (reference sequence). The CDR3 is made up of 15 amino acids. V shed 7 bases and J 4 bases; nucleotides not matched to a gene: 7. For the CDR3, the DNA is TGTGCCAGCACGGTAGCGGGGGGGCGGGCAGATACGCAGTATTTT. Its protein is CASTVAGGRADTQYF.

The chain carries TRBV7-9 and TRBJ2-7; D ambiguous. Germline V CDR1 and CDR2: SEHNR, FQNEAQ (reference sequence). CDR3 length: 15 residues. The V and J ends lost 1 base and 2 bases respectively, with 12 bases between them. The DNA of the CDR3 is TGTGCCAGCAGCTTAGGTGCAGCGCCTACCTACGAGCAGTACTTC. It codes for CASSLGAAPTYEQYF. The full variable domain, rest sourced from reference TRBV7-9 and TRBJ2-7, is DTGVSQNPRHKITKRGQNVTFRCDPISEHNRLYWYRQTLGQGPEFLTYFQNEAQLEKSRLLSDRFSAERPKGSFSTLEIQRTEQGDSAMYLCASSLGAAPTYEQYFGPGTRLTVT.

The chain is built from TRBV7-9 and TRBJ2-7, with TRBD1 identical over 9 bases. V was pared by 5 bases and J by 2 bases, with 4 bases of the junction left unmatched. Germline V lookup: CDR1 SEHNR, CDR2 FQNEAQ (reference sequence). This CDR3 has 14 residues. This CDR3 is CASSARTGAYEQYF. The CDR3 region has the DNA TGTGCCAGCAGCGCCCGGACAGGGGCCTACGAGCAGTACTTC. Filled out from reference TRBV7-9 and TRBJ2-7, the complete variable domain reads DTGVSQNPRHKITKRGQNVTFRCDPISEHNRLYWYRQTLGQGPEFLTYFQNEAQLEKSRLLSDRFSAERPKGSFSTLEIQRTEQGDSAMYLCASSARTGAYEQYFGPGTRLTVT.

The chain employs TRBV2 and TRBJ1-2, with D maybe TRBD1 (5 bases). This CDR3 comprises 14 residues. From germline, CDR1 is SNHLY and CDR2 FYNNEI. V was clipped by 8 bases and J by 0 bases, with 13 bases between them. The DNA for the CDR3 is TGTGCCAGCGGAGGGGACGGAGCTAACTATGGCTACACCTTC. Translating it yields CASGGDGANYGYTF.